A few counts support the clone carrying this T cell receptor (beta chain). What it binds is not known. Primed by a sample-barcoded 5' primer and a J-beta primer mix, a second PCR proceeded for about 6 to 11 cycles. A 12-random-nucleotide template-switch adaptor tagged each cDNA molecule. MiXCR, run by TCRdb on the 5' RACE reads, gives a single entry per CDR3 protein. In the table there are approximately 730,000 distinct CDR3 sequences, 53% of which are singletons. This sample was included in a study of blood T cells in healthy people across ages. This CDR3 has 17 residues. Trimming cost V 2 bases and J 0 bases, with 14 bases left between them. Germline CDR1 LGHDT, CDR2 YNNKEL (reference sequence). Isolation per sample recovered at least 6 million PBMCs. Points from the study as a whole: A greater number of naive CD4+ cells and higher diversity distinguished long-lived donors from aged donors.

The sequenced sample was blood. The V and J genes are TRBV3-1 and TRBJ2-1; D unresolved. The receptor's source is an elderly man in good health. CDR3 in DNA: TGTGCCAGCAGCCAACTTCCCCTAGAGAGCTCCTACAATGAGCAGTTCTTC. Translating it yields CASSQLPLESSYNEQFF.